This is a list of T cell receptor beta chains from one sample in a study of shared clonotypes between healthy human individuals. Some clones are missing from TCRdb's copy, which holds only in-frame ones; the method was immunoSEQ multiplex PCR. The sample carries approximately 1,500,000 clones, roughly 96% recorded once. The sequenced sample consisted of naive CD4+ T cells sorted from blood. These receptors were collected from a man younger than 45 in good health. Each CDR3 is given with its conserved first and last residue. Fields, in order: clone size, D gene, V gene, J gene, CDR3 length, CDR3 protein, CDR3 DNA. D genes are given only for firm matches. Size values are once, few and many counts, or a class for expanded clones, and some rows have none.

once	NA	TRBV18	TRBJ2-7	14	CASSRSHRVYEQYF	TGTGCCAGCTCCCGGTCACACAGGGTATACGAGCAGTACTTC
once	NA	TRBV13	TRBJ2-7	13	CASSVDKFGEQYF	TGTGCCAGCAGCGTGGACAAGTTCGGGGAGCAGTACTTC
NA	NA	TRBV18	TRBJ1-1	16	CASSPPAPFSAAEAFF	TGTGCCAGCTCACCACCAGCCCCTTTCTCAGCGGCTGAAGCTTTCTTT
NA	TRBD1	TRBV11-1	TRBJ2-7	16	CASSLMAGQGAGEQYF	TGTGCCAGCAGCCTAATGGCCGGACAGGGGGCCGGCGAGCAGTACTTC
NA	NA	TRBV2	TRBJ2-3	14	CASSITGITDTQYF	TGTGCCAGCAGTATAACAGGGATTACAGATACGCAGTATTTT
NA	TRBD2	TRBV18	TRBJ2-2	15	CASSPQGGTTGELFF	TGTGCCAGCTCACCACAGGGAGGGACCACCGGGGAGCTGTTTTTT
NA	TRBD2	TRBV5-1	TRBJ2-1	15	CASSAGLVGLNEQFF	TGCGCCAGCAGCGCAGGACTAGTTGGGCTCAATGAGCAGTTCTTC
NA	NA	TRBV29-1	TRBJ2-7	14	CSVAPSGLSYEQYF	TGCAGCGTCGCCCCTTCAGGGCTCTCCTACGAGCAGTACTTC
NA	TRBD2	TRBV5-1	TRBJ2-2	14	CASSRTRTIGELFF	TGCGCCAGCAGCAGGACTAGGACGATCGGGGAGCTGTTTTTT
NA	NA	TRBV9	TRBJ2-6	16	CASSSQLNSGANVLTF	TGTGCCAGCAGCTCACAACTGAACTCTGGGGCCAACGTCCTGACTTTC
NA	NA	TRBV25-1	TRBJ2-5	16	CASSAHHRGAAETQYF	TGTGCCAGCAGTGCCCACCACCGGGGGGCGGCGGAGACCCAGTACTTC
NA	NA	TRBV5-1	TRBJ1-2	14	CASSQYGLNYGYTF	TGCGCCAGCAGCCAGTACGGACTTAACTATGGCTACACCTTC
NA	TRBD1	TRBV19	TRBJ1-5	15	CASRTTGGADQPQHF	TGTGCCAGTAGGACGACAGGGGGCGCGGATCAGCCCCAGCATTTT
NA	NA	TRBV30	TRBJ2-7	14	CAWNPEREPYEQYF	TGTGCCTGGAACCCCGAAAGGGAACCCTACGAGCAGTACTTC
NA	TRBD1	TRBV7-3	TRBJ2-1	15	CASSAGTGLINEQFF	TGTGCCAGCAGCGCCGGGACAGGGCTTATCAATGAGCAGTTCTTC
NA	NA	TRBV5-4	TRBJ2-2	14	CASSLSRVHGELFF	TGTGCCAGCAGCTTGAGCAGGGTGCACGGGGAGCTGTTTTTT
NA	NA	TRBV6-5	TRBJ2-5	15	CASSYTYRAQETQYF	TGTGCCAGCAGTTACACCTACAGGGCGCAAGAGACCCAGTACTTC
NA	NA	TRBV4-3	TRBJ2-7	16	CASSHGFGTEVYEQYF	TGCGCCAGCAGCCACGGGTTCGGGACGGAAGTCTACGAGCAGTACTTC
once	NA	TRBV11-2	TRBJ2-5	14	CASGNLGLGETQYF	TGTGCCAGCGGCAATTTAGGGTTGGGAGAGACCCAGTACTTC
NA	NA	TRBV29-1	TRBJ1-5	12	CSGGEGNQPQHF	TGCAGTGGCGGCGAGGGCAATCAGCCCCAGCATTTT
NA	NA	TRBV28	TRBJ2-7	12	CASRKTGYEQYF	TGTGCCAGCAGAAAAACAGGGTACGAGCAGTACTTC
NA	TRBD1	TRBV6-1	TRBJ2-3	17	CASSEQGRTGVLYTQYF	TGTGCCAGCAGTGAGCAGGGAAGGACAGGCGTACTGTATACGCAGTATTTT
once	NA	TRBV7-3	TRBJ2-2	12	CASSQTRDELFF	TGTGCCAGCAGCCAAACGAGGGACGAGCTGTTTTTT
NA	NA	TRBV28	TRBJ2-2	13	CASSWGNTGELFF	TGTGCCAGCAGTTGGGGGAACACCGGGGAGCTGTTTTTT
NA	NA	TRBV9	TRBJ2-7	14	CASSVGGQWGEQYF	TGTGCCAGCAGCGTAGGTGGCCAGTGGGGCGAGCAGTACTTC
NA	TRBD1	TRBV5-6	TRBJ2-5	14	CASSAGTGEETQYF	TGTGCCAGCAGCGCCGGGACAGGGGAAGAGACCCAGTACTTC
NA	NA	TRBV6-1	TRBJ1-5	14	CASSEDRFAQPQHF	TGTGCCAGCAGTGAAGATCGGTTTGCTCAGCCCCAGCATTTT
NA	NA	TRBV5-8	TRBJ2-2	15	CASSEWGQGTGELFF	TGTGCCAGCAGTGAATGGGGGCAGGGGACCGGGGAGCTGTTTTTT
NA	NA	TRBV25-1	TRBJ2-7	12	CASLGLGSEQYF	TGTGCCAGCCTCGGCCTAGGCAGCGAGCAGTACTTC